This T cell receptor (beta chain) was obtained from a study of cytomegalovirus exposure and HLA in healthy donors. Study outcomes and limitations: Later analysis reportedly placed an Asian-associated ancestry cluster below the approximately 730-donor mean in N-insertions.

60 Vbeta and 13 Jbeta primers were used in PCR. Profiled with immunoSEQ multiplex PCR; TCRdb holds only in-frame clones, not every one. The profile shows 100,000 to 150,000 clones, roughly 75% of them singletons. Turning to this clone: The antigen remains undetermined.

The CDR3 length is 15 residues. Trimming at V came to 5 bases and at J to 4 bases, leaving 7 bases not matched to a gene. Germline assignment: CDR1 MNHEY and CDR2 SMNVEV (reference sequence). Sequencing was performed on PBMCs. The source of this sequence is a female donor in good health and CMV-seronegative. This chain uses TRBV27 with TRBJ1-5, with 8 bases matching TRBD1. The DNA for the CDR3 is TGTGCCAGCAGTAACCGGACAGGGAGGAATCAGCCCCAGCATTTT. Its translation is CASSNRTGRNQPQHF.